This T cell receptor (beta chain) stems from a study of glioma-infiltrating T cells. General observations from the study: Very few CDR3 sequences were shared between tissue and blood. Gliomas, especially low-grade, showed above-expected tissue-blood divergence; non-neoplastic patients showed below.

TCR alpha and beta CDR3 regions were amplified from RNA using iRepertoire nested multiplex PCR. MiXCR, applied by TCRdb to the multiplex PCR reads, yields one record per CDR3 protein. Here the sample spans some 160,000 distinct CDR3 sequences, more than 35% being singletons. Of note for this clonotype: Its antigen remains unidentified. One base away lies a much larger clone, so this may be a sequencing read error.

This CDR3 is 17 amino acids long. Germline V CDR1 and CDR2: SNHLY, FYNNEI. Sequenced: glioma tissue, nonneoplastic brain tissue, or PBMCs (not recorded which). This TCR came from a human donor with low-grade glioma or glioblastoma, undergoing nonglioma brain surgery, or in good health (not recorded which). The V gene is TRBV2, the J gene TRBJ2-7; no definite D call. The CDR3 loop is CASSDFGESLRFNEKYF. The CDR3 DNA reads as TGTGCCAGCAGTGATTTTGGGGAAAGCTTAAGATTCAACGAGAAGTACTTC. Drawing the rest from reference TRBV2 and TRBJ2-7, the complete variable domain is EPEVTQTPSHQVTQMGQEVILRCVPISNHLYFYWYRQILGQKVEFLVSFYNNEISEKSEIFDDQFSVERPDGSNFTLKIRSTKLEDSAMYFCASSDFGESLRFNEKYFGPGTRLTVT.